Each of the 9 T cell receptor beta chains below was sequenced from the same sample in a study of blood T cell repertoires in COVID-19. Measured with immunoSEQ multiplex PCR; TCRdb has only the in-frame clones, and not every one. The table lists under 300,000 clones, around 87% of them singletons. The sequencing input was peripheral blood. The receptor set was obtained from a woman aged 70-85 years with active or convalescent COVID-19.

This chain uses TRBV12-3 or TRBV12-4 with TRBJ1-3; TRBD1 is a possible D gene (5 bases). The CDR3 sequence is 13 residues long. V dropped 4 bases and J dropped 4 bases, with 8 bases sitting between them. CDR3 sequence: CASSSTAGNTIYF. In DNA, the CDR3 is TGTGCCAGCAGTTCGACAGCCGGAAACACCATATATTTT.

The chain joins TRBV29-1 to TRBJ2-7; D remains unclear. Germline V gives CDR1 SQVTM, CDR2 ANQGSEA. The V end was cut by 6 bases, the J end by 2 bases, with 14 bases between. This CDR3 contains 13 residues. CDR3 in DNA: TGCAGCGTGAGAAGTGAATCCCCCTACGAGCAGTACTTC. Its protein is CSVRSESPYEQYF.

This chain joins TRBV20-1 and TRBJ2-7, with D perhaps given as TRBD1 or TRBD2 (5 bases each). CDR3 size: 14 residues. Germline CDR1 and CDR2: DFQATT and SNEGSKA (reference sequence). With 3 bases removed from V and 7 bases from J, the gap between germline ends came to 19 bases. The CDR3 coding sequence is TGCAGTGCTAGTGGGGGTAGATCGGGGTTTGAGCAGTACTTC. Encoded protein: CSASGGRSGFEQYF.

This chain uses TRBV7-8 with TRBJ2-1; 7 positions agree with TRBD1. V gave up 3 bases and J gave up 0 bases; unmatched junction bases: 5. Germline V gene sequence: CDR1 SGHVS, CDR2 FQNEAQ. The CDR3 runs 16 residues. CDR3 DNA sequence: TGTGCCAGCAGCTTCCAGACAGGGAGCTCCTACAATGAGCAGTTCTTC. Protein sequence: CASSFQTGSSYNEQFF.

The gene calls are TRBV12-3 or TRBV12-4 and TRBJ1-5, with 10 bases fitting TRBD1. Germline trimming cut 6 bases from V and 4 bases from J; bases unmatched to any gene: 0. The CDR3 sequence is 13 residues long. CDR3 sequence reads: CASRGQGNQPQHF. The CDR3 DNA is TGTGCCAGCAGGGGACAGGGGAATCAGCCCCAGCATTTT.

The CDR3 loop is CASSLDTGLGNEQYF. The CDR3 DNA reads TGCGCCAGCAGCCTGGACACAGGATTAGGGAACGAGCAGTACTTC. J is TRBJ2-7 and V is TRBV5-1; D perhaps matches TRBD1 (5 bases). V lost 4 bases, J lost 5 bases, and 19 bases lay in between. Germline V lookup: CDR1 SGHRS, CDR2 YFSETQ. The CDR3 contains 15 residues.

This chain links TRBV6-6 with TRBJ1-5; no firm D call. CDR1 MNHNY and CDR2 SVGAGI come from the germline V gene (reference sequence). With 0 bases removed from V and 7 bases from J, the gap between germline ends came to 7 bases. This CDR3 region has 13 residues. CDR3 sequence reads: CASSYSTQQPQHF. The CDR3 DNA reads as TGTGCCAGCAGTTACTCGACACAACAGCCCCAGCATTTT.

The V call is TRBV10-3, the J call TRBJ2-7; TRBD2 matches at 9 bases. This CDR3 has 14 residues. The germline CDR1 and CDR2 sequences are ENHRY and SYGVKD. V trimming: 6 bases; J trimming: 5 bases; junction bases outside the gene matches: 8. CDR3 sequence (DNA): TGTGCCATCAGGCGGGGGGGCGTAAGCGACGAGCAGTACTTC. Encoded protein: CAIRRGGVSDEQYF.

The J gene is TRBJ1-2, the V gene TRBV9; no definite D call. Looked up from germline, CDR1 is SGDLS and CDR2 is YYNGEE. The V end lost 0 bases, the J end lost 1 base, and 4 bases lay between the germline ends. The CDR3 consists of 13 residues. The CDR3 DNA reads as TGTGCCAGCAGCGTAGACTATAACTATGGCTACACCTTC. It specifies CASSVDYNYGYTF. The variable domain in full, completed from reference TRBV9 and TRBJ1-2, reads DSGVTQTPKHLITATGQRVTLRCSPRSGDLSVYWYQQSLDQGLQFLIQYYNGEERAKGNILERFSAQQFPDLHSELNLSSLELGDSALYFCASSVDYNYGYTFGSGTRLTVV.